This entry lists 24 T cell receptor beta chains sequenced from one sample in a study of response to subunit inactivated influenza vaccine. TCRdb fed the RT-PCR reads into MiXCR, producing one record per CDR3 protein. The top ten hold 2.5% to 3.5% of the sample, which has about 500,000 distinct CDR3 sequences, approximately 15% seen once. The material was CD4+ T cells sorted from PBMCs, obtained less than 30 months after vaccination. The receptor source for this set is a man aged 45-69 years who received an inactivated influenza vaccine.

Only a few counts were recorded for this clonotype. The chain recombines TRBV5-1 with TRBJ1-3; D is unresolved. Germline CDR1 and CDR2: SGHRS and YFSETQ. This CDR3 is built from 16 residues. The V end was cut by 0 bases, the J end by 3 bases, with 13 bases between. CDR3 region: CASSLAPTGYGNTIYF. The CDR3 coding sequence is TGCGCCAGCAGCTTGGCCCCTACGGGTTATGGAAACACCATATATTTT.

This clonotype occurred a few times. This rearrangement joins TRBV7-2 to TRBJ2-1; 8 positions match TRBD2. V lost 0 bases, J lost 9 bases, and 10 bases stayed unmatched. The CDR3 consists of 16 residues. Germline-derived CDR1 and CDR2 are SGHTA and FQGNSA. CDR3 coding DNA: TGTGCCAGCAGCTTAGCGCAGGGTAGCGGGATGGGTGAGCAGTTCTTC. Translated: CASSLAQGSGMGEQFF.

J is TRBJ1-4 and V is TRBV7-2; 9 nucleotides match TRBD1. The CDR3 covers 16 residues. Germline V gene data show CDR1 as SGHTA and CDR2 as FQGNSA. The V segment lost 5 bases and the J segment 7 bases; nucleotides outside the gene matches: 11. DNA of the CDR3: TGTGCCAGCAGCAGACGACCCGGGACAGGGAGTGAAAAACTGTTTTTT. This gives the protein CASSRRPGTGSEKLFF.

The V and J genes are TRBV25-1 and TRBJ2-7; 7 bases map to TRBD1. Trimming took 8 bases from V and 2 from J; bases not matched to a gene: 12. CDR3 length: 15 amino acids. Germline assignment: CDR1 MGHDK and CDR2 SYGVNS. The CDR3 region has the DNA TGTGCCAGCCCGGGACAGCACAAACTAACCTACGAGCAGTACTTC. It is translated as CASPGQHKLTYEQYF.

The V call is TRBV3-1, the J call TRBJ2-1; D tentatively reads TRBD1 or TRBD2 (5 bases each). CDR3 length: 13 amino acids. The germline gives CDR1 LGHDT, CDR2 YNNKEL (reference sequence). V was cut by 3 bases and J by 5 bases, with 8 bases left in between. The CDR3 nucleotides are TGTGCCAGCAGCCAGGGGACGCACAATGAGCAGTTCTTC. Translating gives CASSQGTHNEQFF.

This clonotype was recorded a few times. The CDR3 DNA reads TGTGCCAGCAGTCGGGACAGGAGAAATCAGCCCCAGCATTTT. Protein: CASSRDRRNQPQHF. The chain is built from TRBV6-2 or TRBV6-3 and TRBJ1-5, with 8 bases that match TRBD1. With 5 bases clipped from V and 4 bases from J, the junction kept 4 bases outside the gene matches. Germline loops: CDR1 MNHEY, CDR2 SVGEGT. The CDR3 extends over 14 amino acids.

This clonotype showed up many times. The rearrangement joins TRBV28 to TRBJ1-6, with D perhaps matching TRBD1 (6 bases). The ends were cut back, 4 bases at V and 7 bases at J, with 20 bases in the middle. Germline V CDR1 and CDR2: MDHEN, SYDVKM. The CDR3 totals 17 residues. CDR3 protein: CASSSPSGGGRNSPLHF. CDR3 sequence (DNA): TGTGCCAGCAGTTCCCCATCGGGAGGGGGACGGAATTCACCCCTCCACTTT.

At least ten counts were recorded for this clonotype. The chain uses TRBV20-1 and TRBJ2-3, with D possibly TRBD1 on 5 matching bases. This CDR3 spans 15 amino acids. CDR1 is DFQATT and CDR2 is SNEGSKA in the germline V gene (reference sequence). Deletions cut 0 bases from V and 2 bases from J, with 12 bases between. CDR3 sequence (DNA): TGCAGTGCTAGAGAAGTCAGGGCCAACACAGATACGCAGTATTTT. Its protein is CSAREVRANTDTQYF.

The genes are TRBV9 and TRBJ1-4, with a tentative D call TRBD1 (5 bases). Trimming cost V 3 bases and J 4 bases, with 10 bases left between them. The CDR3 is made up of 14 amino acids. Per the germline V gene, CDR1 is SGDLS and CDR2 is YYNGEE. The CDR3: CASSAGTFNEKLFF. The CDR3 region has the DNA TGTGCCAGCAGCGCCGGGACTTTTAATGAAAAACTGTTTTTT.

The V call is TRBV20-1, the J call TRBJ2-1, with 8 bases identical to TRBD2. The CDR3 spans 14 residues. V gave up 6 bases and J gave up 1 base; unmatched junction bases: 5. Germline assignment: CDR1 DFQATT and CDR2 SNEGSKA (reference sequence). DNA of the CDR3: TGCAGTGCGCCCCGGGGGGGTTCCTACAATGAGCAGTTCTTC. Amino acid sequence: CSAPRGGSYNEQFF.

The rearrangement uses TRBV27 and TRBJ1-4; D is possibly TRBD1 (5 bases). With 2 bases removed from V and 3 bases from J, the gap between germline ends came to 10 bases. Germline V gene sequence: CDR1 MNHEY, CDR2 SMNVEV (reference sequence). The CDR3 covers 15 residues. The CDR3 sequence: CASSLRQFPNEKLFF. CDR3 DNA: TGTGCCAGCAGTTTAAGACAGTTTCCTAATGAAAAACTGTTTTTT.

The chain joins TRBV7-9 to TRBJ2-2; 7 positions match TRBD1. V lost 1 base and J lost 4; bases outside the gene matches: 9. Per the germline V gene, CDR1 is SEHNR and CDR2 is FQNEAQ (reference sequence). CDR3 length: 17 residues. The CDR3 reads CASSLVARGRSTGELFF. The CDR3 coding sequence is TGTGCCAGCAGCTTAGTCGCTAGGGGGCGAAGCACCGGGGAGCTGTTTTTT.

This clonotype turned up a few times. V usage is TRBV7-9 and J usage is TRBJ1-1; 8 bases agree with TRBD1. V shed 6 bases and J 0 bases; nucleotides not matched to a gene: 9. The CDR3 covers 16 residues. From germline, CDR1 is SEHNR and CDR2 FQNEAQ (reference sequence). The CDR3 reads CASSAGQGNMNTEAFF. The CDR3 DNA reads as TGTGCCAGCAGTGCCGGACAGGGCAACATGAACACTGAAGCTTTCTTT.

The CDR3 here is CASSQGTSGAYEQFF. The CDR3 coding sequence is TGTGCCAGCAGCCAAGGGACTAGCGGTGCATATGAGCAGTTCTTC. The genes are TRBV3-1 and TRBJ2-1, with TRBD2 matching over 10 bases. Germline CDR1 LGHDT, CDR2 YNNKEL (reference sequence). The CDR3 totals 15 residues. J lost 8 bases, V lost 1 base, and 5 bases had no gene match.

Note on this clonotype: One end of the junction does not line up with germline, which may come from a read error. CDR3 protein: CASIQAAPNGYTF. The DNA of the CDR3 is TGTGCCAGCATCCAAGCCGCCCCAAATGGCTACACCTTC. The rearrangement joins TRBV4-2 to TRBJ1-2; D uncertain. This CDR3 is built from 13 residues. The germline V gene has CDR1 LGHNA and CDR2 YNFKEQ.

The V gene is TRBV5-1, the J gene TRBJ2-3; the D gene is possibly TRBD2 (5 bases). Looked up from germline, CDR1 is SGHRS and CDR2 is YFSETQ. This CDR3 comprises 16 residues. V was clipped by 0 bases and J by 0 bases, with 11 bases between them. The CDR3 region has the DNA TGCGCCAGCAGCTTGGCCCGGGGTTCTAGCACAGATACGCAGTATTTT. Encoded protein: CASSLARGSSTDTQYF.

The rearrangement uses TRBV12-3 or TRBV12-4 and TRBJ2-3; 11 bases line up with TRBD2. The CDR3 has 16 amino acids. Unmatched junction bases numbered 10, after V lost 6 bases and J lost 5 bases. The CDR3 sequence is CASSSGTSGKGDTQYF. CDR3 in DNA: TGTGCCAGCAGCAGCGGGACTAGCGGAAAAGGAGATACGCAGTATTTT.

In this sample, this clonotype turned up a few times. The gene calls are TRBV5-1 and TRBJ2-7; the D gene is possibly TRBD1 (5 bases). Trimming left V 1 base short and J 3 bases short, with 8 bases between. The germline CDR1 and CDR2 sequences are SGHRS and YFSETQ. This CDR3 has 13 amino acids. The CDR3 DNA follows: TGCGCCAGCAGCTTGTCACAGGTCTACGAGCAGTACTTC. This translates into CASSLSQVYEQYF.

This clonotype was seen only a few times. This chain links TRBV7-2 with TRBJ1-5, with 7 positions matching TRBD1. CDR3 size: 14 residues. The trim removed 5 bases at V and 7 bases at J, leaving 8 bases unmatched. Per the germline V gene, CDR1 is SGHTA and CDR2 is FQGNSA. The CDR3 region has the DNA TGTGCCAGCAGCCCTGGGACAGCCCGGCAGCCCCAGCATTTT. Encoded protein: CASSPGTARQPQHF.

This clonotype showed up just a few times. The rearrangement uses TRBV6-2 or TRBV6-3 and TRBJ2-7; D is unclear. The germline CDR1 and CDR2 sequences are MNHEY and SVGEGT. This CDR3 is 15 amino acids long. The germline V and J ends were trimmed by 6 bases and 0 bases, with 15 bases remaining between them. Here the CDR3 reads CASSPTAGFSYEQYF. The CDR3 region has the DNA TGTGCCAGCAGCCCGACTGCTGGATTCTCCTACGAGCAGTACTTC.

A few counts support this clonotype. The chain has TRBV12-3 or TRBV12-4 and TRBJ2-4, with D possibly TRBD2 on 6 matching bases. The CDR3 runs 13 residues. V dropped 6 bases and J dropped 16 bases, with 22 bases sitting between them. The CDR3 here is CASSPIKAGLAYF. The DNA for the CDR3 is TGTGCCAGCAGCCCGATTAAGGCGGGACTCGCCTACTTC.

This clonotype was seen a few times. The chain employs TRBV5-1 and TRBJ2-3, with D uncertain. The CDR3 is 16 amino acids. Germline-derived CDR1 and CDR2 are SGHRS and YFSETQ. Trimming stripped 5 bases from V and 5 bases from J, with 21 bases between. CDR3 residues: CASRSNRAPLGDTQYF. The CDR3 DNA sequence: TGCGCCAGCAGGTCTAACAGAGCCCCCTTGGGAGATACGCAGTATTTT.

This clonotype was detected many times. V and J are TRBV29-1 and TRBJ1-2; 7 bases agree with TRBD1. Germline trimming cut 4 bases from V and 7 bases from J; bases unmatched to any gene: 6. This CDR3 comprises 12 residues. The germline V gene encodes CDR1 SQVTM and CDR2 ANQGSEA. CDR3 protein: CSVVRGGGGYTF. The CDR3 coding sequence is TGCAGCGTTGTTAGAGGGGGCGGTGGCTACACCTTC.

The table lists this clonotype with many counts. The chain uses TRBV6-1 and TRBJ1-3; 7 bases map to TRBD1. The junction had 4 bases not matched to a gene; V was cut back by 5 bases and J by 0 bases. The germline V gene has CDR1 MNHNS and CDR2 SASEGT. The CDR3 is 15 residues long. The CDR3 DNA reads as TGTGCCAGCAGTATCGGGACAGACTCTGGAAACACCATATATTTT. This translates into CASSIGTDSGNTIYF.